Following are 17 T cell receptor beta chains from one sample sequenced in a study of Ad26.COV2.S vaccination and SARS-CoV-2 variants. The treatment: approximately 18 received Ad26.COV2.S at low or high dose, single or two shots; 5 received placebo; per-sample allocation not given. Specimen acquisition occurred on day 63 following the initial vaccine or placebo injection. TCRdb's table, derived via immunoSEQ multiplex PCR, lists solely in-frame clones and lacks some. The sample yields about 330,000 clones, roughly nine tenths seen once. The specimen comprised peripheral blood, sampled in a trial of Ad26.COV2.S vaccine versus placebo. The receptors were gathered from a person aged 18-60 years who received the Ad26.COV2.S COVID-19 vaccine or a placebo.

CDR3 residues: CASSFGTGRLPFSYEQYF. The CDR3 DNA is TGTGCCAGCAGCTTTGGCACCGGCCGTCTCCCTTTCTCCTACGAGCAGTACTTC. The rearrangement links TRBV13 to TRBJ2-7, with D unclear. V lost 3 bases and J 0 bases, leaving 21 bases between the germline ends. The CDR3 sequence is 18 residues long. Germline V gene lookup returns CDR1 PRHDT and CDR2 FYEKMQ (reference sequence). Variable domain in full (rest from reference TRBV13 and TRBJ2-7): AAGVIQSPRHLIKEKRETATLKCYPIPRHDTVYWYQQGPGQDPQFLISFYEKMQSDKGSIPDRFSAQQFSDYHSELNMSSLELGDSALYFCASSFGTGRLPFSYEQYFGPGTRLTVT.

The chain combines TRBV14 with TRBJ2-1, with D possibly TRBD1 on 5 matching bases. Germline V CDR1 and CDR2: SGHDN, FVKESK. The CDR3 loop spans 15 amino acids. The V gene lost 1 base and the J gene lost 3 bases, with 10 bases spanning the gap. The CDR3 spells CASSQVPTVYNEQFF. CDR3 sequence (DNA): TGTGCCAGCAGCCAAGTACCGACAGTCTACAATGAGCAGTTCTTC.

This clone was counted between two and nine times. CDR3 in amino acids: CASSLKPRDSYEQYF. CDR3 DNA sequence: TGTGCCAGCAGCCTCAAACCTCGGGACTCCTACGAGCAGTACTTC. The V and J genes are TRBV2 and TRBJ2-7; D possibly corresponds to TRBD2 (5 bases). CDR1 is SNHLY, CDR2 FYNNEI, per germline. This CDR3 region has 15 residues. V was shortened by 6 bases and J by 0 bases, with 15 bases between the two germline ends. The complete variable domain, with remaining parts taken from reference TRBV2 and TRBJ2-7, reads EPEVTQTPSHQVTQMGQEVILRCVPISNHLYFYWYRQILGQKVEFLVSFYNNEISEKSEIFDDQFSVERPDGSNFTLKIRSTKLEDSAMYFCASSLKPRDSYEQYFGPGTRLTVT.

The rearrangement uses TRBV2 and TRBJ2-7; D call uncertain. The CDR3 runs 11 residues. Per germline, CDR1 SNHLY and CDR2 FYNNEI. V dropped 6 bases and J dropped 4 bases, with 7 bases sitting between them. In DNA form, the CDR3 reads TGTGCCAGCAGGGAGAGGTACGAGCAGTACTTC. Translated, it gives CASRERYEQYF.

The rearrangement uses TRBV6-5 and TRBJ2-7; tentative D call: TRBD1 (5 bases). The CDR3 contains 12 residues. Trimming took 10 bases from V and 2 from J, leaving 12 bases between them. From germline, CDR1 is MNHEY and CDR2 SVGAGI. The CDR3 sequence is CATGARAYEQYF. The CDR3 nucleotides are TGTGCCACTGGGGCCAGGGCCTACGAGCAGTACTTC.

V gene TRBV9 combines with J gene TRBJ2-3; D remains unclear. In germline, CDR1 is SGDLS, CDR2 YYNGEE. Between the trimmed V and J ends, which lost 0 bases and 2 bases, there was a span of 10 bases. The CDR3 runs 15 residues. This chain's CDR3 is CASSVEQLFTDTQYF. The CDR3 DNA sequence: TGTGCCAGCAGCGTAGAACAGCTCTTCACAGATACGCAGTATTTT.

This chain links TRBV4-1 with TRBJ1-2; weak D call: TRBD1 (5 bases). Per germline, CDR1 MGHRA and CDR2 YSYEKL. The CDR3 sequence is 17 residues long. The germline V and J ends were trimmed by 2 bases and 1 base, with 17 bases remaining between them. The CDR3: CASSQPRDSRDNYGYTF. Here the CDR3 DNA reads TGCGCCAGCAGCCAACCTCGAGACAGCCGGGATAACTATGGCTACACCTTC.

The chain carries TRBV4-1 and TRBJ2-1, with TRBD2 as a possible D gene (6 bases). The CDR3 spans 16 residues. CDR1 and CDR2 from the germline V gene are MGHRA and YSYEKL. V was trimmed by 5 bases and J by 5 bases, leaving 19 bases between them. The CDR3 DNA reads as TGCGCCAGCAGCACTCCCCTAGGAGGGAGCAACAATGAGCAGTTCTTC. Translating gives CASSTPLGGSNNEQFF.

The chain recombines TRBV6-5 with TRBJ1-3; no firm D call. The length of the CDR3 is 15 residues. Germline-derived CDR1 and CDR2 are MNHEY and SVGAGI. V lost 7 bases and J lost 0, with 13 bases in between. The CDR3 DNA sequence: TGTGCCAGCACCCAACCAGGATTCTCTGGAAACACCATATATTTT. This codes for CASTQPGFSGNTIYF.

The V gene is TRBV27, the J gene TRBJ1-4, with no clear D. Germline values: CDR1 MNHEY, CDR2 SMNVEV (reference sequence). V lost 6 bases to trimming and J lost 0 bases, with 8 bases between them. This CDR3 has 14 amino acids. The CDR3 loop reads CASSNLATNEKLFF. The CDR3, as DNA: TGTGCCAGCAGCAACCTTGCAACTAATGAAAAACTGTTTTTT.

The chain has TRBV15 and TRBJ2-1, with D unresolved. V was clipped by 0 bases and J by 8 bases, with 17 bases between them. The CDR3 sequence is 16 residues long. Looked up from germline, CDR1 is LNHNV and CDR2 is YYDKDF (reference sequence). CDR3 protein: CATSRDDRTKWDEQFF. CDR3 DNA: TGTGCCACCAGCAGAGATGATCGGACCAAATGGGATGAGCAGTTCTTC.

This chain uses TRBV18 with TRBJ2-3; D is possibly TRBD1 (5 bases). The ends were cut back, 1 base at V and 1 base at J, with 15 bases in the middle. Germline values: CDR1 KGHSH, CDR2 LQKENI. The CDR3 has 17 residues. The CDR3 DNA follows: TGTGCCAGCTCACCACTTGCAGGGCGGTGGGGCACAGATACGCAGTATTTT. Amino acids: CASSPLAGRWGTDTQYF.

This clone was detected only a few times. V is TRBV13 and J is TRBJ2-1; TRBD2 matches at 7 bases. Germline loops: CDR1 PRHDT, CDR2 FYEKMQ (reference sequence). This CDR3 has 17 residues. The junction had 18 bases not matched to a gene; V was cut back by 5 bases and J by 8 bases. The CDR3 loop reads CASSISIAGTEVDEQFF. The CDR3 region has the DNA TGTGCCAGCAGCATTTCAATAGCGGGTACTGAAGTTGATGAGCAGTTCTTC.

This rearrangement joins TRBV7-3 to TRBJ2-7, with TRBD1 matching 9 bases. CDR1 and CDR2 (germline): SGHTA, FQGTGA. J was trimmed by 2 bases and V by 4 bases; bases with no gene match: 9. There are 16 residues in the CDR3. CDR3 residues: CASSSYRGHLTYEQYV. In DNA form, the CDR3 reads TGTGCCAGCAGCTCATACAGGGGGCATTTGACCTACGAGCAGTACGTC.

This clone was counted a single time. This chain's CDR3 is CASSEKASNTEAFF. The CDR3 nucleotides are TGCGCCAGCAGTGAAAAGGCCAGCAACACTGAAGCTTTCTTT. The chain recombines TRBV10-1 with TRBJ1-1; D not certain. Germline CDR1 is WNHNN and CDR2 is SYGVQD (reference sequence). The CDR3 covers 14 residues. V was trimmed by 3 bases and J by 2 bases, leaving 10 bases between them.

This chain joins TRBV2 and TRBJ2-7, with D uncertain. Germline assignment: CDR1 SNHLY and CDR2 FYNNEI. This CDR3 contains 13 residues. Trimming pared 5 bases from V and 0 bases from J, leaving 8 bases between. CDR3 region: CASSPAGSYEQYV. The CDR3 nucleotides are TGTGCCAGCAGTCCCGCAGGCTCCTACGAGCAGTACGTC.

The chain couples TRBV5-6 to TRBJ2-1; D is perhaps TRBD1 (5 bases). Germline V gene lookup returns CDR1 SGHDT and CDR2 YYEEEE. The CDR3 is made up of 19 amino acids. V was shortened by 1 base and J by 5 bases, with 25 bases between the two germline ends. CDR3 region: CASSLWGGALSRVDNEQFF. The CDR3 nucleotides read TGTGCCAGCAGCTTGTGGGGTGGGGCGCTTAGTAGGGTCGACAATGAGCAGTTCTTC.